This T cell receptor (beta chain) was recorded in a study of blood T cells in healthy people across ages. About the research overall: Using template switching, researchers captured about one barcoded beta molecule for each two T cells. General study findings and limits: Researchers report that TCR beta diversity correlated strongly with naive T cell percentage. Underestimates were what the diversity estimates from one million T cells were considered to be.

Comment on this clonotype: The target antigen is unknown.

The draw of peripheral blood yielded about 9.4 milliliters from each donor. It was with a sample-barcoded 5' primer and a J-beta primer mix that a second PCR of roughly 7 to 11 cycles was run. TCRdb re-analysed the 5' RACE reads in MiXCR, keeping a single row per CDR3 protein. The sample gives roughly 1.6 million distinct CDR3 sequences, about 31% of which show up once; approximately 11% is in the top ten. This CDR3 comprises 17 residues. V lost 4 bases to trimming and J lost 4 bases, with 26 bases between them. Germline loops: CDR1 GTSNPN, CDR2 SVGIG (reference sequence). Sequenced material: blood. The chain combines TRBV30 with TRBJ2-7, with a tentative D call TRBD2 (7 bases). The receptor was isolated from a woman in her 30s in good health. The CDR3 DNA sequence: TGTGCCTGGAATCCTAAATCCCTAGTTCGGGGGGCATACGAGCAGTACTTC. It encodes CAWNPKSLVRGAYEQYF.